Detailed here is one T cell receptor (beta chain). Profiled with immunoSEQ multiplex PCR; TCRdb holds only in-frame clones, not every one. The sample has around 1,200 clones; about 92% are singletons. This record belongs to a study of tumor T cells in aggressive B-cell lymphoma. The CDR3 extends over 14 amino acids. Unmatched junction bases numbered 3, after V lost 6 bases and J lost 3 bases. CDR1 and CDR2 from the germline V gene are SGHRS and YFSETQ. Sample: tumor tissue. This TCR was sampled from an adult with diffuse large B cell lymphoma. The chain carries TRBV5-1 and TRBJ2-1, with 10 bases identical to TRBD1. CDR3 sequence reads: CASTRTGGYNEQFF. The CDR3 DNA reads as TGCGCCAGCACCAGGACAGGGGGCTACAATGAGCAGTTCTTC. Complete variable domain (other parts from reference TRBV5-1 and TRBJ2-1): KAGVTQTPRYLIKTRGQQVTLSCSPISGHRSVSWYQQTPGQGLQFLFEYFSETQRNKGNFPGRFSGRQFSNSRSEMNVSTLELGDSALYLCASTRTGGYNEQFFGPGTRLTVL.